This entry describes one TCR beta chain. The antigen is undetermined. This specimen belongs to a study of cytomegalovirus exposure and HLA in healthy donors. Notes on the study in general: The authors later linked a missense DCLRE1C variant to TCR beta V- and J-gene trimming. Most TCR beta V segments were productive about 87% or about 30% of the time in an earlier analysis.

It was with 60 Vbeta and 13 Jbeta primers that the PCR ran. Here immunoSEQ multiplex PCR was the method, and the copy in TCRdb shows in-frame clones only, minus some. The sample yields some 130,000 clones, about 74% seen once. What was sequenced was PBMCs. This clonotype was sampled from a man aged 40-50 years in good health and CMV-seronegative.

The CDR3 sequence: CAIKGQGLYEQYF. Here the CDR3 DNA reads TGTGCCATCAAGGGACAGGGTTTGTACGAGCAGTACTTC. The chain is built from TRBV10-3 and TRBJ2-7, with TRBD1 identical over 9 bases. This CDR3 is built from 13 residues. CDR1 ENHRY and CDR2 SYGVKD come from the germline V gene. V lost 7 bases to trimming and J lost 4 bases; unmatched junction nucleotides: 5.